This TCR beta chain comes out of a study of T cell responses to AZD1222 COVID-19 vaccine. The CDR3 sequence is 15 residues long. V gave up 6 bases and J gave up 2 bases, with 16 bases separating them. Germline values: CDR1 SGHDN, CDR2 FVKESK. Here immunoSEQ multiplex PCR was the method, and the copy in TCRdb shows in-frame clones only, minus some. This sample has tens of thousands of clones, with roughly 84% found just once. This clonotype originated in an adult in good health. The chain has TRBV14 and TRBJ1-1; D is unresolved. The sequences come from peripheral blood, collected on day 0 of MenACWY control vaccination. CDR3 loop: CASSPPFGQNTEAFF. CDR3 nucleotide sequence: TGTGCCAGCAGTCCACCGTTCGGCCAAAACACTGAAGCTTTCTTT.